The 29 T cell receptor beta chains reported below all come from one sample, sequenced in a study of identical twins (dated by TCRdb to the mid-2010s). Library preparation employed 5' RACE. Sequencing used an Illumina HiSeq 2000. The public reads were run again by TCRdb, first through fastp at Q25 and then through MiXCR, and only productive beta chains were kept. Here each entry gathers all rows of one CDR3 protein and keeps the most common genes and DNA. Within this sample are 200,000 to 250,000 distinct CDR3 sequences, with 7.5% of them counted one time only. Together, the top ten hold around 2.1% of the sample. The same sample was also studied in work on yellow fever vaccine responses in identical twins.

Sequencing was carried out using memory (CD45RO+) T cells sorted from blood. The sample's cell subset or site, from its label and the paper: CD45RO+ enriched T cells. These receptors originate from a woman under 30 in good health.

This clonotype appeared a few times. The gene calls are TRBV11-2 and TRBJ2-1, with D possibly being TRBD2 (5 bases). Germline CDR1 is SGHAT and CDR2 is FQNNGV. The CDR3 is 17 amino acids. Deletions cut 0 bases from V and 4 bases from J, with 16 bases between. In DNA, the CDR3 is TGTGCCAGCAGCTTAGAGGTGGCGGACGGAGGATACAATGAGCAGTTCTTC. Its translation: CASSLEVADGGYNEQFF.

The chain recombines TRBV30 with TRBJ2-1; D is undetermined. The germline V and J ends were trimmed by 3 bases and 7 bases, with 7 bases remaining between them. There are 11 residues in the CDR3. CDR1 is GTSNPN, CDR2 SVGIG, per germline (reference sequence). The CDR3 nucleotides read TGTGCCTGGAGCTGGGGAAATGAGCAGTTCTTC. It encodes CAWSWGNEQFF.

The CDR3 DNA follows: TGCGCCAGCAGCGCCTCCCCCCCCTCCTACGAGCAGTACTTC. Residues: CASSASPPSYEQYF. The chain carries TRBV5-1 and TRBJ2-7; D is unresolved. CDR1 and CDR2 (germline): SGHRS, YFSETQ. Trimming stripped 4 bases from V and 0 bases from J, with 11 bases between. The CDR3 is 14 amino acids.

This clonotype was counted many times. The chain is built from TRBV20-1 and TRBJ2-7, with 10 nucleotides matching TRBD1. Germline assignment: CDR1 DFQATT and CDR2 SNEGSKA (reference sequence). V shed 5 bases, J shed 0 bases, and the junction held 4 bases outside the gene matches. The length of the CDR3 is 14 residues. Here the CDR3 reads CSAPRDRGSYEQYF. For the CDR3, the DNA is TGCAGTGCTCCCCGGGACAGGGGCTCCTACGAGCAGTACTTC.

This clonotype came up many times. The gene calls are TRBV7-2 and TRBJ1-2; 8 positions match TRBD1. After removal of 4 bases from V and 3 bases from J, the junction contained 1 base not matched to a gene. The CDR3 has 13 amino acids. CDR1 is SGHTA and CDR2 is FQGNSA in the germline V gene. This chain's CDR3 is CASSSDRDYGYTF. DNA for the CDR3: TGTGCCAGCAGCTCGGACAGGGACTATGGCTACACCTTC.

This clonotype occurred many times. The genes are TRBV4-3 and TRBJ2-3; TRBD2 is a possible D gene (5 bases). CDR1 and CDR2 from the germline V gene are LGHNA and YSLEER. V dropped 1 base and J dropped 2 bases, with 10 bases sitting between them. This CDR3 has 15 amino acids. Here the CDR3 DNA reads TGCGCCAGCAGCCAAGGTGGTAGCGTCACAGATACGCAGTATTTT. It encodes CASSQGGSVTDTQYF.

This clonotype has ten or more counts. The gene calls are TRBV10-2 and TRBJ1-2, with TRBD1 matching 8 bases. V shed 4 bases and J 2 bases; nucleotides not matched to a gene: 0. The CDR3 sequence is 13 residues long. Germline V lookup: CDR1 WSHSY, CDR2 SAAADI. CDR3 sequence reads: CASSGQGNYGYTF. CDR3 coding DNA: TGCGCCAGCAGTGGACAGGGGAACTATGGCTACACCTTC.

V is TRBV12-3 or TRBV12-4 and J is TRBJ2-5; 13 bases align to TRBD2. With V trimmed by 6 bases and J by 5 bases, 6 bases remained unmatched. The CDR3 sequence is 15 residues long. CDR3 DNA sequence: TGTGCCAGCAGCTCCGCACTAGCGGGAGGGGAGACCCAGTACTTC. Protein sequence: CASSSALAGGETQYF.

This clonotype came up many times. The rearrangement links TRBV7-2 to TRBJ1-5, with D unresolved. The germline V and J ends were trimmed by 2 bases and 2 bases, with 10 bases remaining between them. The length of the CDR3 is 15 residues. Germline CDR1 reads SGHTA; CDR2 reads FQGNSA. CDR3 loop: CASSLMAGGNQPQHF. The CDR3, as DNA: TGTGCCAGCAGCTTAATGGCGGGAGGCAATCAGCCCCAGCATTTT.

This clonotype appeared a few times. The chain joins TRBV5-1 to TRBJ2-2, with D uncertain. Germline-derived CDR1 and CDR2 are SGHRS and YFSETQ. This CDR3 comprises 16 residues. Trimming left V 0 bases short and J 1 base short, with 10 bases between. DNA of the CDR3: TGCGCCAGCAGCTTGGGTGACATGGAGAACACCGGGGAGCTGTTTTTT. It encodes CASSLGDMENTGELFF.

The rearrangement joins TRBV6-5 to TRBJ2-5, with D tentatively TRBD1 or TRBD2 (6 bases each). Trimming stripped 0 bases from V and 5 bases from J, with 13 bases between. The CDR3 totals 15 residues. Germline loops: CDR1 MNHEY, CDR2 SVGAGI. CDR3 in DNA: TGTGCCAGCAGTTACTCCAGTTTGGGGGGCGAGACCCAGTACTTC. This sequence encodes CASSYSSLGGETQYF.

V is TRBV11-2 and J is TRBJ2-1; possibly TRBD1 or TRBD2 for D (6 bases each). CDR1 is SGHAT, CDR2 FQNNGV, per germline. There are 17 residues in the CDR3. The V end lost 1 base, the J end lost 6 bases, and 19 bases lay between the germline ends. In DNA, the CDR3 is TGTGCCAGCAGCTTAGGACCGGGCCCAAGGGGGGCCAATGAGCAGTTCTTC. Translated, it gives CASSLGPGPRGANEQFF.

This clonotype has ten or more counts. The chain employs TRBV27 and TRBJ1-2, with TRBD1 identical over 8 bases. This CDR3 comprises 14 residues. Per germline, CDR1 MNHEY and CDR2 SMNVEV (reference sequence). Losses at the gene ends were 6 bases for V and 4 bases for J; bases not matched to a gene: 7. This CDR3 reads CASSTGQGLYGYTF. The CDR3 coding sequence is TGTGCCAGCAGCACCGGACAGGGTCTCTATGGCTACACCTTC.

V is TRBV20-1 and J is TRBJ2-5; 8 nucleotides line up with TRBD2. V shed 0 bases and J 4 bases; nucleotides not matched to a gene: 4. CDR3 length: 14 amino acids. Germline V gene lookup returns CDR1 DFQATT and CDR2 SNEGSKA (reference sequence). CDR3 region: CSARDPGGGETQYF. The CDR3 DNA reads TGCAGTGCTAGAGATCCCGGGGGGGGAGAGACCCAGTACTTC.

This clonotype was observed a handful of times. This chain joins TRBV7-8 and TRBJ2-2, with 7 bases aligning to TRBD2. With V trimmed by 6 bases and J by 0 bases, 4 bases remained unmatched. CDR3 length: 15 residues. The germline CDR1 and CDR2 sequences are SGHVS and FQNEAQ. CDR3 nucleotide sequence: TGTGCCAGCAGTAAAGCGGGGTCGAACACCGGGGAGCTGTTTTTT. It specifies CASSKAGSNTGELFF.

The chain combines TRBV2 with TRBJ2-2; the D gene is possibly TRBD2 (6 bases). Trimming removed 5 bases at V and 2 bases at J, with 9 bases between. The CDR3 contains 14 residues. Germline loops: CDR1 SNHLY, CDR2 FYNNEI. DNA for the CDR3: TGTGCCAGCAGTTTAGCGGAAAACACCGGGGAGCTGTTTTTT. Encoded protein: CASSLAENTGELFF.

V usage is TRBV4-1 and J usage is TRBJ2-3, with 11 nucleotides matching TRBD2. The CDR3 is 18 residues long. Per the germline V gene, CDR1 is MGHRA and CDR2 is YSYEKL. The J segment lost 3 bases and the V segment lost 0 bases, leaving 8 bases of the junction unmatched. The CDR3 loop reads CASSQDPPGTSGTDTQYF. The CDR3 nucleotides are TGCGCCAGCAGCCAAGATCCACCCGGGACTAGCGGAACAGATACGCAGTATTTT.

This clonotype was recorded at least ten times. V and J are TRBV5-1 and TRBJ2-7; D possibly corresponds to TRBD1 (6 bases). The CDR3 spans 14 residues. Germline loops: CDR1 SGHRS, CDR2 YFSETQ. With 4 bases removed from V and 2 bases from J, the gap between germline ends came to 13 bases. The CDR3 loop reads CASSPRGGPYEQYF. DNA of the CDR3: TGCGCCAGCAGCCCCAGGGGCGGACCCTACGAGCAGTACTTC.

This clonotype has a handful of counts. CDR3 loop: CASSEGTAKNIQYF. The CDR3 DNA follows: TGTGCCAGCAGTGAAGGGACAGCCAAAAACATTCAGTACTTC. The chain carries TRBV6-1 and TRBJ2-4; D ambiguous. The CDR3 is 14 amino acids. The V gene's germline CDR1 is MNHNS and CDR2 SASEGT. V lost 1 base, J lost 0 bases, and 4 bases lay in between.

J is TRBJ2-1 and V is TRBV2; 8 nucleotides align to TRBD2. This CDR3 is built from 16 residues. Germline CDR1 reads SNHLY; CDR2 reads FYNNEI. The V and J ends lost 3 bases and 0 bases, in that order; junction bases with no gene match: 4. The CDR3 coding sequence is TGTGCCAGCAGTGACTTAGCGGGAAACTCCTACAATGAGCAGTTCTTC. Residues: CASSDLAGNSYNEQFF.

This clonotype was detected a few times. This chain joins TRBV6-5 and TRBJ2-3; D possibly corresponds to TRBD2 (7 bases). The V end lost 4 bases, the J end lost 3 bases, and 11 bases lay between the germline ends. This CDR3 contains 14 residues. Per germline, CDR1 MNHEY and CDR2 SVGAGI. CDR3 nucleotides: TGTGCCAGCAGTTGGGGGGGGGCGACAGATACGCAGTATTTT. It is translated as CASSWGGATDTQYF.

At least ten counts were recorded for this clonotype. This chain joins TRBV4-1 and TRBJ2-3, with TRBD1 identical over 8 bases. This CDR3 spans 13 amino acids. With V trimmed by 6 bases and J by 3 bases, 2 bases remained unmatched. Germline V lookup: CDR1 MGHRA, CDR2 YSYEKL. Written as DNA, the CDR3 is TGCGCCAGCAGACGACAGGGGACAGATACGCAGTATTTT. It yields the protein CASRRQGTDTQYF.

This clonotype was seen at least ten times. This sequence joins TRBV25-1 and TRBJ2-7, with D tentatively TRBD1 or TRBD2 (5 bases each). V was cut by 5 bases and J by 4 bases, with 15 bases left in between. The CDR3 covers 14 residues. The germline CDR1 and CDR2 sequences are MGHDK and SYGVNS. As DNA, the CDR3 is TGTGCCAGCAGTTTGGGAAACGGGGCGTACGAGCAGTACTTC. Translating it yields CASSLGNGAYEQYF.

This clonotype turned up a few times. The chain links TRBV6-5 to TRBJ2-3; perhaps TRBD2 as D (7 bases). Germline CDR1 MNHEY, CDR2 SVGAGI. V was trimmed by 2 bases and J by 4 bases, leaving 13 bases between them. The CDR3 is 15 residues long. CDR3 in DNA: TGTGCCAGCAGTTACGAGGGGGGGGGTCCAGATACGCAGTATTTT. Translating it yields CASSYEGGGPDTQYF.

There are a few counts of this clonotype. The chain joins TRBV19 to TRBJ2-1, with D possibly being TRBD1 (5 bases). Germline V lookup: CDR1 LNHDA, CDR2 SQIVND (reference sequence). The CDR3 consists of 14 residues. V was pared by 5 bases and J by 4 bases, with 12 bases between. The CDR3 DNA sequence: TGTGCCAGTAGTGCCGCGACAGTTTACAATGAGCAGTTCTTC. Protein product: CASSAATVYNEQFF. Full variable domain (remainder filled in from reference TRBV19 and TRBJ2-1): DGGITQSPKYLFRKEGQNVTLSCEQNLNHDAMYWYRQDPGQGLRLIYYSQIVNDFQKGDIAEGYSVSREKKESFPLTVTSAQKNPTAFYLCASSAATVYNEQFFGPGTRLTVL.

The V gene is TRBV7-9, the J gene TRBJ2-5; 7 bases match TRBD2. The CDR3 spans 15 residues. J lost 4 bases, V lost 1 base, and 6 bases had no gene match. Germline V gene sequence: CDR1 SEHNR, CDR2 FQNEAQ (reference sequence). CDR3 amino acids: CASSLGGSPGETQYF. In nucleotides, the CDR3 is TGTGCCAGCAGCTTAGGCGGGAGCCCAGGAGAGACCCAGTACTTC.

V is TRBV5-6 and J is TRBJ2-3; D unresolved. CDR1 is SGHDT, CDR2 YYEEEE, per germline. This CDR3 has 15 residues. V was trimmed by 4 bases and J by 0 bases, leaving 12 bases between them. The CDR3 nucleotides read TGTGCCAGCAGCCCGGAGCGCATCAGCACAGATACGCAGTATTTT. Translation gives CASSPERISTDTQYF.

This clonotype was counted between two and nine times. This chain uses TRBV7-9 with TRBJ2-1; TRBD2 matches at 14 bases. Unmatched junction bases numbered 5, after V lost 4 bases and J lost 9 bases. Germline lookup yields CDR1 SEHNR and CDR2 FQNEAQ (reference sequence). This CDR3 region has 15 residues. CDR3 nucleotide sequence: TGTGCCAGCAGCTCCCGACTAGCGGGGGGGCCTGAGCAGTTCTTC. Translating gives CASSSRLAGGPEQFF.

DNA of the CDR3: TGTGCCAGCAGCTTAGGAATAGAGACCCAGTACTTC. It translates to CASSLGIETQYF. The chain combines TRBV11-2 with TRBJ2-5; D call uncertain. The V gene lost 1 base and the J gene lost 4 bases, with 4 bases spanning the gap. This CDR3 contains 12 residues. CDR1 SGHAT and CDR2 FQNNGV come from the germline V gene.